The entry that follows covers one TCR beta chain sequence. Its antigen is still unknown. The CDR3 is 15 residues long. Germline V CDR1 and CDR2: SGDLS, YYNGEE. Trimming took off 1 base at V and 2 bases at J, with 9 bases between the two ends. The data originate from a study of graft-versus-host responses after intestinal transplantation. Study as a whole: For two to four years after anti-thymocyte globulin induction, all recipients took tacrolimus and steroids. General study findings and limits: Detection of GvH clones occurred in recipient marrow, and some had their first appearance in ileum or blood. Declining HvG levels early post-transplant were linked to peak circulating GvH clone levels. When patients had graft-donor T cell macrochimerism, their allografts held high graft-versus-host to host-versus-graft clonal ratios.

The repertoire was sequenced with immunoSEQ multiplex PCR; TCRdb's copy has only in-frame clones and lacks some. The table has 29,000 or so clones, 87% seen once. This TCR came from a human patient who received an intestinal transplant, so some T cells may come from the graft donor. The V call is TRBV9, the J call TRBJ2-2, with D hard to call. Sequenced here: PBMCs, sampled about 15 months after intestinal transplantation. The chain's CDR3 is CASSVTGVNTGELFF. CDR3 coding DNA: TGTGCCAGCAGCGTAACTGGGGTCAACACCGGGGAGCTGTTTTTT.